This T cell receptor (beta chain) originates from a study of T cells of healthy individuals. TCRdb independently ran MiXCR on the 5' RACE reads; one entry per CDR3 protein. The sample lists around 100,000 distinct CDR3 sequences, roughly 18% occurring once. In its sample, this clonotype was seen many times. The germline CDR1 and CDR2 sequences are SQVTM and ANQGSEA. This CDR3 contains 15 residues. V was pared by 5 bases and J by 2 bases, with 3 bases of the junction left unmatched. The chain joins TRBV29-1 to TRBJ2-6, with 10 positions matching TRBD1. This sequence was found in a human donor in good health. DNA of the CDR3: TGCAGCGTTCTCGGGACAGGGGCTGGGGCCAACGTCCTGACTTTC. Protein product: CSVLGTGAGANVLTF. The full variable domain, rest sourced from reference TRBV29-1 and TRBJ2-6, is SAVISQKPSRDICQRGTSLTIQCQVDSQVTMMFWYRQQPGQSLTLIATANQGSEATYESGFVIDKFPISRPNLTFSTLTVSNMSPEDSSIYLCSVLGTGAGANVLTFGAGSRLTVL.